This T cell receptor (beta chain) stems from a study of blood T cell repertoires in COVID-19 (dated by TCRdb to the early 2020s). General notes on the study: Samples from collaborators originated in the United States, Italy and Spain and spanned both the acute and convalescent phases of COVID-19. The material from the prospective study consisted of cDNA or gDNA derived from T cells, B-cell-depleted T cells, or PBMCs. Subjects who had been exposed to COVID-19, were actively infected with it, or had recovered from it provided the deeply sampled blood TCRbeta repertoires that made up the dataset. The repertoires were made available in a free public database intended to serve as a resource for research on the immune response to SARS-CoV-2. Samples came from the ongoing ImmuneRACE study (first 160 participants) plus 1,254 subjects from 6 global collaborators. Sample metadata almost always included a de-identified subject ID, COVID-19 status, age in years and sex. Where available, HLA class I and class II types were obtained from metadata supplied by the sample provider rather than from assay-based typing. Overall results and qualifications from the work: Clinical and demographic metadata were provided uncurated, with the amount varying by source and participant.

This clone has a single count. Its target antigen remains unknown. Per-base quality was not reported, and no clone a single base away is much larger than it. The immunoSEQ Assay, a bias-controlled multiplex PCR, was used to amplify TCRbeta CDR3 regions from genomic DNA. In the paper's pipeline: The number of nucleated cells in each sample was estimated by amplification of reference gene primers within the assay. To quantify the absolute abundance of each unique TCRbeta CDR3 rearrangement, sequence reads were collapsed and filtered. For each sample, productive Simpson clonality was calculated by taking the square root of Simpson's diversity index across productive rearrangements. TCRdb holds this immuneACCESS table with in-frame rearrangements only. Some clones are missing; in checked studies, unresolved V genes explain under half, and the rest has no known cause. V, J and clone size derive from that table, while D and trimming were established from the DNA sequence. The sample profile shows about 66,000 clones; 70% to 90% of them were found once. The ten top clones hold under 4% of the sample.

Collaborating institutions collected whole blood in K2EDTA tubes following their own protocols. Collaborator samples were shipped for TCRbeta analysis as frozen whole blood, isolated PBMCs, or DNA extracted from either sample type. The CDR3 covers 13 residues, taking in both the cysteine and the phenylalanine. CDR3 DNA is the only sequence kept; it has 39 bases, read in frame from the first base. According to the germline V gene, CDR1 reads SNHLY and CDR2 reads FYNNEI. The junction carries 11 bases between V and J, which are trimmed by 5 bases and 4 bases respectively. Recombination connected TRBV2 to TRBJ1-2; the D gene cannot be resolved reliably. This TCR came from a man aged 65 to 85 with acute or convalescent COVID-19. The material sequenced was peripheral blood. The CDR3 is CASSSADRYGYTF. The sequenced DNA is TGTGCCAGCAGTTCAGCGGACCGCTATGGCTACACCTTC.